Shown below are 24 T cell receptor beta chains from a single sample sequenced in a study of spatial heterogeneity in lung cancer. The sample's time point: sample taken at primary tumor resection. The study sequenced unsorted whole RNA from tumor, nontumor lung or frozen PBMC. TCRdb called the 5' RACE reads again in MiXCR, with one record for every CDR3 protein. The repertoire consists of tens of thousands of distinct CDR3 sequences, with about 7% occurring once and the leading ten covering approximately 2.9%. Sequences were derived from PBMCs, sampled at surgery. Receptors originate from a female donor with early-stage non-small cell lung cancer.

This clonotype was detected many times. The chain joins TRBV20-1 to TRBJ1-5; D is uncertain. Trimming took off 0 bases at V and 0 bases at J, with 9 bases between the two ends. The CDR3 is made up of 15 amino acids. CDR1 and CDR2 (germline): DFQATT, SNEGSKA (reference sequence). The CDR3 nucleotides read TGCAGTGCTAGAGATGCAGTATATAGCAATCAGCCCCAGCATTTT. Translated: CSARDAVYSNQPQHF.

This clonotype turned up a few times. This chain links TRBV11-2 with TRBJ2-1; 9 bases line up with TRBD2. Germline lookup yields CDR1 SGHAT and CDR2 FQNNGV. The CDR3 sequence is 16 residues long. The V segment lost 2 bases and the J segment 8 bases; nucleotides outside the gene matches: 10. The CDR3 DNA sequence: TGTGCCAGCAGCTTATCCTCGCGGGGGGGCTGGGATGAGCAGTTCTTC. It is translated as CASSLSSRGGWDEQFF. The full variable domain, with the rest looked up from reference TRBV11-2 and TRBJ2-1, is EAGVAQSPRYKIIEKRQSVAFWCNPISGHATLYWYQQILGQGPKLLIQFQNNGVVDDSQLPKDRFSAERLKGVDSTLKIQPAKLEDSAVYLCASSLSSRGGWDEQFFGPGTRLTVL.

This clonotype has ten or more counts. This chain joins TRBV5-1 and TRBJ2-5, with D perhaps being TRBD1 or TRBD2 (5 bases each). Germline-derived CDR1 and CDR2 are SGHRS and YFSETQ. This CDR3 has 14 amino acids. Trimming took 3 bases from V and 2 from J, leaving 11 bases between them. DNA for the CDR3: TGCGCCAGCAGCTCCCGGGACCCTCAAGAGACCCAGTACTTC. Its translation is CASSSRDPQETQYF.

The chain carries TRBV20-1 and TRBJ2-1; 10 bases are a match to TRBD2. V dropped 3 bases and J dropped 0; count of bases not matched to a gene: 5. The CDR3 is 16 amino acids. Germline-derived CDR1 and CDR2 are DFQATT and SNEGSKA (reference sequence). The CDR3 region has the DNA TGCAGTGCTAGCCCTAGGACTAGCGGCTCCTACAATGAGCAGTTCTTC. It is translated as CSASPRTSGSYNEQFF.

The chain joins TRBV2 to TRBJ1-5; D is unclear. V lost 6 bases and J lost 7, with 10 bases in between. The CDR3 spans 12 residues. CDR1 is SNHLY, CDR2 FYNNEI, per germline. CDR3 sequence (DNA): TGTGCCAGCAGGGAGACCCTACAGCCCCAGCATTTT. Translating it yields CASRETLQPQHF.

This clonotype was recorded at least ten times. This rearrangement joins TRBV20-1 to TRBJ2-1; possibly TRBD2 for D (7 bases). Trimming pared 4 bases from V and 2 bases from J, leaving 18 bases between. Germline-derived CDR1 and CDR2 are DFQATT and SNEGSKA (reference sequence). The CDR3 is 16 residues long. The CDR3 DNA is TGCAGTGCTAATGATCGGGGGGCCTCACCCTACAATGAGCAGTTCTTC. Translated, it gives CSANDRGASPYNEQFF.

This clonotype was observed a handful of times. The chain employs TRBV7-3 and TRBJ2-2, with D hard to call. V was trimmed by 1 base and J by 5 bases, leaving 2 bases between them. The CDR3 contains 12 residues. Germline V lookup: CDR1 SGHTA, CDR2 FQGTGA. CDR3 in amino acids: CASSLRTGELFF. As DNA, the CDR3 is TGTGCCAGCAGCTTAAGGACCGGGGAGCTGTTTTTT. Variable domain in full (rest from reference TRBV7-3 and TRBJ2-2): GAGVSQTPSNKVTEKGKYVELRCDPISGHTALYWYRQSLGQGPEFLIYFQGTGAADDSGLPNDRFFAVRPEGSVSTLKIQRTERGDSAVYLCASSLRTGELFFGEGSRLTVL.

This clonotype appeared many times. V is TRBV5-1 and J is TRBJ2-7; the match to TRBD1 covers 11 bases. Losses at the gene ends were 7 bases for V and 5 bases for J; bases not matched to a gene: 5. The length of the CDR3 is 13 residues. Germline V gene lookup returns CDR1 SGHRS and CDR2 YFSETQ. The CDR3 region is CASRRTGGDEQYF. DNA for the CDR3: TGCGCCAGCCGCCGGACAGGGGGCGACGAGCAGTACTTC.

This clonotype was detected many times. V is TRBV4-3 and J is TRBJ2-3; D possibly corresponds to TRBD2 (5 bases). Trimming pared 0 bases from V and 4 bases from J, leaving 17 bases between. CDR1 is LGHNA and CDR2 is YSLEER in the germline V gene. This CDR3 spans 17 amino acids. The CDR3 region is CASSQDIGLASPDTQYF. The CDR3 coding sequence is TGCGCCAGCAGCCAAGATATAGGGCTAGCTAGCCCAGATACGCAGTATTTT.

By its share, this clonotype is medium-sized. The rearrangement links TRBV29-1 to TRBJ2-2, with D hard to call. CDR1 and CDR2 (germline): SQVTM, ANQGSEA. The CDR3 runs to 14 residues. V gave up 1 base and J gave up 1 base, with 7 bases separating them. CDR3 nucleotide sequence: TGCAGCGTTGAAGTCCAGCGGAACACCGGGGAGCTGTTTTTT. Translated: CSVEVQRNTGELFF.

This clonotype showed up just a few times. The V call is TRBV28, the J call TRBJ1-2; 7 bases map to TRBD1. CDR1 is MDHEN and CDR2 is SYDVKM in the germline V gene. Germline trimming cut 1 base from V and 8 bases from J; bases unmatched to any gene: 10. The CDR3 consists of 15 residues. In DNA form, the CDR3 reads TGTGCCAGCAGTTTATATGGAGGGGGCGCTGAAGGCTACACCTTC. This sequence encodes CASSLYGGGAEGYTF.

This clonotype occurred many times. The CDR3 region is CASTLAGIQGTDTQYF. The CDR3 DNA reads as TGTGCCAGCACGCTAGCGGGGATCCAGGGAACAGATACGCAGTATTTT. The chain combines TRBV28 with TRBJ2-3; TRBD2 agrees at 9 bases. V dropped 7 bases and J dropped 3; count of bases not matched to a gene: 11. Germline lookup yields CDR1 MDHEN and CDR2 SYDVKM. The CDR3 totals 16 residues.

This chain links TRBV27 with TRBJ2-1; D is possibly TRBD1 or TRBD2 (6 bases each). There are 15 residues in the CDR3. Per germline, CDR1 MNHEY and CDR2 SMNVEV (reference sequence). V lost 7 bases, J lost 0 bases, and 13 bases lay in between. The CDR3 loop is CASKRGPSSYNEQFF. CDR3 nucleotides: TGTGCCAGCAAACGGGGGCCGAGCTCCTACAATGAGCAGTTCTTC.

This rearrangement joins TRBV20-1 to TRBJ1-5; TRBD1 matches 9 bases. Germline V gene sequence: CDR1 DFQATT, CDR2 SNEGSKA (reference sequence). J was trimmed by 4 bases and V by 6 bases; bases with no gene match: 16. CDR3 length equals 17 residues. In DNA, the CDR3 is TGCAGTGCCGCAACCTTGGGACAGGGAGGAGGAAATCAGCCCCAGCATTTT. This gives the protein CSAATLGQGGGNQPQHF.

This clonotype is termed medium-sized. The chain has TRBV29-1 and TRBJ1-1; D is perhaps TRBD1 (5 bases). The CDR3 loop spans 12 amino acids. V lost 8 bases, J lost 3 bases, and 13 bases lay in between. The germline V gene encodes CDR1 SQVTM and CDR2 ANQGSEA. The CDR3 region has the DNA TGCAGCTCTTACGGGGGAGACACTGAAGCTTTCTTT. It is translated as CSSYGGDTEAFF. Looking up the rest from reference TRBV29-1 and TRBJ1-1 gives the full variable domain: SAVISQKPSRDICQRGTSLTIQCQVDSQVTMMFWYRQQPGQSLTLIATANQGSEATYESGFVIDKFPISRPNLTFSTLTVSNMSPEDSSIYLCSSYGGDTEAFFGQGTRLTVV.

This clonotype came up a few times. The chain combines TRBV29-1 with TRBJ1-2; 7 bases are shared with TRBD1. The CDR3 extends over 14 amino acids. Germline lookup yields CDR1 SQVTM and CDR2 ANQGSEA. V lost 1 base and J lost 7; bases outside the gene matches: 9. The CDR3 reads CSVEVEQGKAGYTF. CDR3 DNA: TGCAGCGTTGAAGTTGAACAGGGGAAGGCTGGCTACACCTTC.

In this sample, this clonotype turned up a few times. V and J are TRBV10-3 and TRBJ2-7; tentative D call: TRBD2 (6 bases). V lost 8 bases to trimming and J lost 5 bases, with 19 bases between them. Germline CDR1 and CDR2: ENHRY and SYGVKD. CDR3 length equals 14 residues. The CDR3 sequence: CAILDPGLSDEQYF. In DNA form, the CDR3 reads TGTGCCATCTTGGACCCCGGACTATCGGACGAGCAGTACTTC.

This clonotype was recorded many times. V is TRBV7-6 and J is TRBJ1-4, with D possibly TRBD1 on 5 matching bases. The length of the CDR3 is 15 residues. Per germline, CDR1 SGHVS and CDR2 FNYEAQ. The V end was cut by 5 bases, the J end by 5 bases, with 15 bases between. CDR3 sequence reads: CASSLGTGGNEKLFF. DNA of the CDR3: TGTGCCAGCAGCCTGGGTACAGGCGGAAATGAAAAACTGTTTTTT. Combining the CDR3 with reference TRBV7-6 and TRBJ1-4 gives the whole variable domain GAGVSQSPRYKVTKRGQDVALRCDPISGHVSLYWYRQALGQGPEFLTYFNYEAQQDKSGLPNDRFSAERPEGSISTLTIQRTEQRDSAMYRCASSLGTGGNEKLFFGSGTQLSVL.

The chain joins TRBV14 to TRBJ1-6, with TRBD1 identical over 7 bases. The V and J ends lost 6 bases and 10 bases, in that order; junction bases with no gene match: 15. This CDR3 has 16 amino acids. CDR1 SGHDN and CDR2 FVKESK come from the germline V gene. As DNA, the CDR3 is TGTGCCAGCAGACCAAGTGAAGTAGGGGGCCAGTCACCCCTCCACTTT. Translated, it gives CASRPSEVGGQSPLHF.

This clonotype was counted many times. The chain has TRBV12-3 or TRBV12-4 and TRBJ2-3; D not certain. V was pared by 1 base and J by 7 bases, with 12 bases between. There are 14 residues in the CDR3. The CDR3 DNA reads TGTGCCAGCAGTTTAGGCAGGAACTGGAATACGCAGTATTTT. Residues: CASSLGRNWNTQYF.

This clonotype came up many times. V usage is TRBV28 and J usage is TRBJ2-1; D may be TRBD2 (7 bases). The V end was cut by 2 bases, the J end by 2 bases, with 10 bases between. The V gene's germline CDR1 is MDHEN and CDR2 SYDVKM. CDR3 length: 15 residues. The CDR3 reads CASSLGGGPYNEQFF. In nucleotides, the CDR3 is TGTGCCAGCAGTTTAGGCGGGGGCCCCTACAATGAGCAGTTCTTC.

The sample holds many counts of this clonotype. This chain joins TRBV7-8 and TRBJ1-4; possible D gene TRBD1, 6 bases. V shed 1 base and J shed 8 bases, with 14 bases lying between them. Germline V gene lookup returns CDR1 SGHVS and CDR2 FQNEAQ. This CDR3 has 15 residues. The CDR3 DNA follows: TGTGCCAGCAGCTTAGGGAGTTGGGGGGCAGAAAAACTGTTTTTT. Amino acid sequence: CASSLGSWGAEKLFF.

The J gene is TRBJ2-1, the V gene TRBV29-1; D may be TRBD1 or TRBD2 (6 bases each). V lost 6 bases, J lost 6 bases, and 15 bases lay in between. Per the germline V gene, CDR1 is SQVTM and CDR2 is ANQGSEA. This CDR3 is 13 amino acids long. CDR3: CSVGGRRVNEQFF. DNA for the CDR3: TGCAGCGTGGGGGGCAGGAGGGTCAATGAGCAGTTCTTC.

In this sample, this clonotype turned up many times. The chain couples TRBV18 to TRBJ2-3, with D possibly being TRBD2 (6 bases). V lost 3 bases, J lost 6 bases, and 13 bases lay in between. Germline-derived CDR1 and CDR2 are KGHSH and LQKENI. This CDR3 has 14 residues. CDR3 in amino acids: CASSPPGVGDTQYF. Written as DNA, the CDR3 is TGTGCCAGCTCACCCCCGGGGGTCGGCGATACGCAGTATTTT.